The 20 T cell receptor beta chains given below trace back to one sample, sequenced in a study of identical twins. From the 5' RACE reads, TCRdb called clonotypes with MiXCR, one entry per CDR3 protein. This table has about 520,000 distinct CDR3 sequences, approximately 22% appearing once. These records were also assigned to another study, of T cells expressing NK-cell markers.

The sequenced sample was CD4+ T cells sorted from blood. The receptors shown here come from a woman aged 18 to 35 in good health.

This clonotype has a count of ten or more. The chain carries TRBV6-5 and TRBJ2-5; 8 positions match TRBD2. CDR1 and CDR2 (germline): MNHEY, SVGAGI. The ends lost 0 bases at V and 7 bases at J; junction bases unmatched: 7. The CDR3 sequence is 15 residues long. CDR3 residues: CASSYSKGLGTTQYF. The CDR3 coding sequence is TGTGCCAGCAGTTACTCGAAGGGACTAGGAACGACCCAGTACTTC.

This clonotype has just a few counts. The chain couples TRBV27 to TRBJ1-1; D gene ambiguous. The CDR3 totals 11 residues. Germline V CDR1 and CDR2: MNHEY, SMNVEV (reference sequence). The V and J ends lost 6 bases and 7 bases respectively, with 9 bases between them. CDR3 protein: CASRTQDEAFF. The CDR3 nucleotides read TGTGCCAGCAGGACGCAGGATGAAGCTTTCTTT.

In its sample, this clonotype was seen many times. The V gene is TRBV12-3 or TRBV12-4, the J gene TRBJ2-7; 12 nucleotides align to TRBD1. Trimming cost V 3 bases and J 4 bases; bases outside gene matches: 4. The CDR3 consists of 15 residues. CDR3 in amino acids: CASSFPGQGAYEQYF. The CDR3 DNA reads as TGTGCCAGCAGTTTCCCGGGACAGGGGGCTTACGAGCAGTACTTC.

The genes are TRBV5-1 and TRBJ2-3; the match to TRBD2 covers 11 bases. The CDR3 is 17 residues long. V trimming: 4 bases; J trimming: 0 bases; junction bases outside the gene matches: 7. Per germline, CDR1 SGHRS and CDR2 YFSETQ. CDR3 sequence reads: CASSLPLAGGSTDTQYF. CDR3 nucleotides: TGCGCCAGCAGCCTTCCGTTAGCGGGAGGGAGCACAGATACGCAGTATTTT. The full variable domain, completed using reference TRBV5-1 and TRBJ2-3, is KAGVTQTPRYLIKTRGQQVTLSCSPISGHRSVSWYQQTPGQGLQFLFEYFSETQRNKGNFPGRFSGRQFSNSRSEMNVSTLELGDSALYLCASSLPLAGGSTDTQYFGPGTRLTVL.

This clonotype was seen just once. This chain links TRBV7-2 with TRBJ2-3, with 10 bases that match TRBD2. CDR1 and CDR2 (germline): SGHTA, FQGNSA. There are 14 residues in the CDR3. V shed 6 bases, J shed 4 bases, and the junction held 4 bases outside the gene matches. DNA of the CDR3: TGTGCCAGCAGGCGTAGCGGGGGGTCAGATACGCAGTATTTT. This translates into CASRRSGGSDTQYF. Full variable domain (outside the CDR3, taken from reference TRBV7-2 and TRBJ2-3): GAGVSQSPSNKVTEKGKDVELRCDPISGHTALYWYRQSLGQGLEFLIYFQGNSAPDKSGLPSDRFSAERTGGSVSTLTIQRTQQEDSAVYLCASRRSGGSDTQYFGPGTRLTVL.

The J gene is TRBJ2-5, the V gene TRBV20-1; 9 bases are a match to TRBD1. Trimming cost V 0 bases and J 2 bases; bases outside gene matches: 7. The CDR3 contains 16 residues. Germline assignment: CDR1 DFQATT and CDR2 SNEGSKA (reference sequence). Here the CDR3 reads CSARDINRGLQETQYF. The CDR3 coding sequence is TGCAGTGCTAGAGATATTAACAGGGGGCTTCAAGAGACCCAGTACTTC.

V is TRBV3-1 and J is TRBJ2-7, with unresolved D. Germline V lookup: CDR1 LGHDT, CDR2 YNNKEL (reference sequence). V was clipped by 3 bases and J by 3 bases, with 6 bases between them. CDR3 length: 12 amino acids. CDR3 DNA sequence: TGTGCCAGCAGCCACGTAGGCTACGAGCAGTACTTC. This codes for CASSHVGYEQYF.

This clonotype was recorded once. The genes are TRBV7-2 and TRBJ2-5, with D possibly being TRBD2 (7 bases). Germline CDR1 reads SGHTA; CDR2 reads FQGNSA. This CDR3 spans 14 amino acids. Deletions cut 9 bases from V and 4 bases from J, with 18 bases between. This chain's CDR3 is CARRGRGGGETQYF. CDR3 nucleotides: TGTGCCAGGAGGGGCAGGGGAGGGGGAGAGACCCAGTACTTC.

The chain combines TRBV2 with TRBJ2-3; no definite D call. CDR3 length equals 17 residues. Germline CDR1 and CDR2: SNHLY and FYNNEI. Trimming cost V 6 bases and J 2 bases, with 21 bases left between them. In nucleotides, the CDR3 is TGTGCCAGCAGATCGGTCCTGGTAGCCAAACCCACAGATACGCAGTATTTT. Protein product: CASRSVLVAKPTDTQYF.

With regard to this clonotype: This CDR3 fails to terminate in the conserved phenylalanine or tryptophan, so it likely reflects a read error. Because the CDR3's place on the DNA is in doubt, the DNA is left out and the CDR3 is given as listed by TCRdb. The chain is built from TRBV30 and TRBJ2-7; TRBD1, as called in the table, went unchecked against the DNA. The CDR3 is made up of 11 amino acids, end residues included. Germline lookup yields CDR1 GTSNPN and CDR2 SVGIG (reference sequence). The CDR3 spells CAWSTGTVLVP.

This clonotype has just a few counts. This rearrangement joins TRBV5-5 to TRBJ2-7, with 7 positions matching TRBD2. Germline CDR1 is SGHKS and CDR2 is YYEKEE (reference sequence). V lost 4 bases, J lost 3 bases, and 13 bases stayed unmatched. CDR3 size: 16 residues. CDR3 coding DNA: TGTGCCAGCAGCCCGACGGGGAGGGGCAAGATCTACGAGCAGTACTTC. Protein: CASSPTGRGKIYEQYF.

The chain joins TRBV29-1 to TRBJ2-7, with D perhaps matching TRBD1 or TRBD2 (5 bases each). The CDR3 covers 12 residues. Germline loops: CDR1 SQVTM, CDR2 ANQGSEA. Trimming stripped 4 bases from V and 5 bases from J, with 12 bases between. CDR3 amino acids: CSVVIWDHEQYF. The CDR3, as DNA: TGCAGCGTTGTTATATGGGACCACGAGCAGTACTTC.

The V and J genes are TRBV3-1 and TRBJ2-6; 7 bases line up with TRBD1. CDR1 LGHDT and CDR2 YNNKEL come from the germline V gene (reference sequence). The CDR3 is made up of 17 amino acids. The J segment lost 0 bases and the V segment lost 4 bases, leaving 6 bases of the junction unmatched. CDR3 DNA sequence: TGTGCCAGCAGCCTTCGACAGGGCTACTCTGGGGCCAACGTCCTGACTTTC. Translation gives CASSLRQGYSGANVLTF.

This clonotype showed up many times. The V and J genes are TRBV7-6 and TRBJ1-3; no clear D gene. Germline V gene sequence: CDR1 SGHVS, CDR2 FNYEAQ. CDR3 length equals 16 residues. V lost 1 base and J lost 5, with 15 bases in between. This chain's CDR3 is CASSLDARERRNTIYF. The CDR3 DNA reads TGTGCCAGCAGCTTAGATGCCCGGGAACGAAGAAACACCATATATTTT.

This chain links TRBV5-1 with TRBJ1-2; D is possibly TRBD1 (5 bases). V lost 4 bases to trimming and J lost 2 bases, with 9 bases between them. CDR1 is SGHRS, CDR2 YFSETQ, per germline. The CDR3 loop spans 13 amino acids. The CDR3 nucleotides are TGCGCCAGCAGCGATTCAGGGAACTATGGCTACACCTTC. Its translation is CASSDSGNYGYTF. The variable domain in full, completed from reference TRBV5-1 and TRBJ1-2, reads KAGVTQTPRYLIKTRGQQVTLSCSPISGHRSVSWYQQTPGQGLQFLFEYFSETQRNKGNFPGRFSGRQFSNSRSEMNVSTLELGDSALYLCASSDSGNYGYTFGSGTRLTVV.

The chain couples TRBV20-1 to TRBJ2-1, with D possibly being TRBD2 (6 bases). The CDR3 contains 16 residues. V shed 0 bases and J shed 4 bases, with 16 bases lying between them. The germline gives CDR1 DFQATT, CDR2 SNEGSKA (reference sequence). This CDR3 is CSARDIAEGRYNEQFF. The CDR3 coding sequence is TGCAGTGCTAGAGATATTGCGGAGGGCCGTTACAATGAGCAGTTCTTC.

This clonotype was counted a few times. This chain links TRBV5-1 with TRBJ2-1, with D tentatively TRBD2 (5 bases). Germline V gene lookup returns CDR1 SGHRS and CDR2 YFSETQ. This CDR3 comprises 14 residues. V was pared by 5 bases and J by 10 bases, with 19 bases between. The CDR3 bases are TGCGCCAGCAGGGGAGCGCTAGCTACCGGAGAGCAGTTCTTC. Protein product: CASRGALATGEQFF.

The V gene is TRBV20-1, the J gene TRBJ2-1; TRBD2 matches at 11 bases. V gave up 6 bases and J gave up 7 bases; unmatched junction bases: 14. Germline assignment: CDR1 DFQATT and CDR2 SNEGSKA (reference sequence). The length of the CDR3 is 16 residues. The CDR3 nucleotides read TGCAGTGCCCCACTCGATGGTAGCGGGGGGGGGAATGAGCAGTTCTTC. The encoded protein is CSAPLDGSGGGNEQFF.

This clonotype occurred once. The chain uses TRBV5-1 and TRBJ2-7, with D uncertain. Trimming left V 2 bases short and J 1 base short, with 10 bases between. The germline V gene has CDR1 SGHRS and CDR2 YFSETQ. This CDR3 has 14 residues. This chain's CDR3 is CASSLPDGSYEQYF. CDR3 DNA: TGCGCCAGCAGCTTACCGGACGGTTCCTACGAGCAGTACTTC.

This clonotype was seen more than once but under ten times. The V call is TRBV4-1, the J call TRBJ2-1, with 14 bases fitting TRBD2. CDR1 and CDR2 (germline): MGHRA, YSYEKL. V lost 6 bases to trimming and J lost 5 bases; unmatched junction nucleotides: 3. This CDR3 has 15 amino acids. CDR3 loop: CASRPGLAGDNEQFF. In nucleotides, the CDR3 is TGCGCCAGCAGGCCGGGACTAGCGGGGGACAATGAGCAGTTCTTC.